A single sample gave rise to the 18 T cell receptor beta chains below, sequenced in a study of cytomegalovirus exposure and HLA in healthy donors. With 60 Vbeta and 13 Jbeta primers, the PCR was carried out. Sequenced by immunoSEQ multiplex PCR; TCRdb stores in-frame clones only, minus some. Counted here are about 85,000 clones, about 80% occurring once; the ten biggest clones make up roughly 25%. Material for sequencing was PBMCs. These receptors all stem from a woman in her forties or fifties in good health and CMV-seropositive.

V usage is TRBV6-5 and J usage is TRBJ2-7; D is possibly TRBD1 (6 bases). Germline CDR1 is MNHEY and CDR2 is SVGAGI. The CDR3 contains 15 residues. Trimming pared 6 bases from V and 4 bases from J, leaving 19 bases between. The CDR3 region is CASRGVGQKGYEQYV. In DNA, the CDR3 is TGTGCCAGCAGAGGGGTCGGACAGAAAGGGTACGAGCAGTACGTC.

The V and J genes are TRBV7-2 and TRBJ2-3, with 11 nucleotides matching TRBD2. CDR1 SGHTA and CDR2 FQGNSA come from the germline V gene. CDR3 size: 19 residues. With 4 bases clipped from V and 3 bases from J, the junction kept 15 bases outside the gene matches. The CDR3 loop reads CASSSTSGTRRWLTDTQYF. The DNA for the CDR3 is TGTGCCAGCAGCTCGACTAGCGGGACAAGGAGGTGGTTGACAGATACGCAGTATTTT.

About this clone itself: Germline and junction disagree at one end, which may indicate a read error. V usage is TRBV7-9 and J usage is TRBJ1-1; D is undetermined. Germline CDR1 is SEHNR and CDR2 is FQNEAQ (reference sequence). The CDR3 is 12 residues long. The CDR3 region has the DNA TGTTCCAGCAGCTTCTCGAACACTGAAGCTTTCTTT. It specifies CSSSFSNTEAFF.

This chain connects TRBV28 to TRBJ1-3; TRBD1 matches at 7 bases. Unmatched junction bases numbered 4, after V lost 3 bases and J lost 2 bases. Germline CDR1 is MDHEN and CDR2 is SYDVKM. The CDR3 covers 15 residues. The CDR3 DNA is TGTGCCAGCAGTTTCCCGGACAGGCCTGGAAACACCATATATTTT. It yields the protein CASSFPDRPGNTIYF.

The rearrangement links TRBV2 to TRBJ2-1; TRBD2 aligns across 8 bases. With 2 bases clipped from V and 4 bases from J, the junction kept 4 bases outside the gene matches. Germline CDR1 SNHLY, CDR2 FYNNEI. This CDR3 has 15 residues. The CDR3, as DNA: TGTGCCAGCAGTGAAAGGAGCGGGGGTTACAATGAGCAGTTCTTC. It codes for CASSERSGGYNEQFF.

V is TRBV5-4 and J is TRBJ2-3, with 8 bases identical to TRBD2. This CDR3 is built from 15 residues. V was pared by 2 bases and J by 0 bases, with 2 bases of the junction left unmatched. Germline lookup yields CDR1 SGHNT and CDR2 YYREEE (reference sequence). This CDR3 is CASSLAGVSTDTQYF. The CDR3 bases are TGTGCCAGCAGCTTAGCGGGGGTAAGCACAGATACGCAGTATTTT.

The chain joins TRBV30 to TRBJ1-1; TRBD1 is a possible D gene (6 bases). There are 13 residues in the CDR3. CDR1 and CDR2 (germline): GTSNPN, SVGIG (reference sequence). V was clipped by 2 bases and J by 1 base, with 8 bases between them. CDR3 amino acids: CAWSSGENTEAFF. The DNA of the CDR3 is TGTGCCTGGAGTTCAGGGGAGAACACTGAAGCTTTCTTT.

The rearrangement links TRBV7-3 to TRBJ2-3, with D hard to call. The germline V gene has CDR1 SGHTA and CDR2 FQGTGA. The CDR3 sequence is 14 residues long. The germline V and J ends were trimmed by 1 base and 0 bases, with 5 bases remaining between them. The CDR3 reads CASSLRHSTDTQYF. CDR3 DNA: TGTGCCAGCAGCTTAAGACACAGCACAGATACGCAGTATTTT.

The J gene is TRBJ1-1, the V gene TRBV15, with TRBD1 matching over 8 bases. There are 16 residues in the CDR3. With V trimmed by 4 bases and J by 5 bases, 12 bases remained unmatched. Germline CDR1 and CDR2: LNHNV and YYDKDF (reference sequence). CDR3 sequence: CATSTLEDREYTEAFF. DNA for the CDR3: TGTGCCACCAGCACCCTTGAGGACAGGGAATATACTGAAGCTTTCTTT.

The table lists this clone with a few counts. V and J are TRBV19 and TRBJ1-2, with 7 bases matching TRBD1. Trimming removed 10 bases from V and 3 bases from J; junction bases left unmatched: 8. CDR3 length: 13 amino acids. Germline V lookup: CDR1 LNHDA, CDR2 SQIVND (reference sequence). Here the CDR3 DNA reads TGTGCCACCACACCCACAGGGGACTATGGCTACACCTTC. Translated, it gives CATTPTGDYGYTF.

For the CDR3, the DNA is TGCGCCAGCAGCTTGGGAGGGCTAGCGGGGGGATCAAATGAGCAGTTCTTC. It is translated as CASSLGGLAGGSNEQFF. The chain has TRBV5-1 and TRBJ2-1, with TRBD2 matching 11 bases. The V and J ends lost 0 bases and 7 bases, in that order; junction bases with no gene match: 9. Per the germline V gene, CDR1 is SGHRS and CDR2 is YFSETQ. The CDR3 sequence is 17 residues long. The whole variable domain, filled in from reference TRBV5-1 and TRBJ2-1, reads KAGVTQTPRYLIKTRGQQVTLSCSPISGHRSVSWYQQTPGQGLQFLFEYFSETQRNKGNFPGRFSGRQFSNSRSEMNVSTLELGDSALYLCASSLGGLAGGSNEQFFGPGTRLTVL.

In its sample, this clone was seen many times. The chain carries TRBV7-2 and TRBJ2-3, with 9 bases identical to TRBD2. Trimming took 5 bases from V and 2 from J; bases not matched to a gene: 8. CDR1 is SGHTA, CDR2 FQGNSA, per germline. This CDR3 is built from 16 residues. This chain's CDR3 is CASSGSGGLLTDTQYF. DNA for the CDR3: TGTGCCAGCAGCGGTAGCGGGGGCCTCCTCACAGATACGCAGTATTTT.

The chain couples TRBV19 to TRBJ2-7; TRBD2 aligns across 8 bases. The CDR3 sequence is 15 residues long. Looked up from germline, CDR1 is LNHDA and CDR2 is SQIVND (reference sequence). V lost 0 bases and J lost 4; bases outside the gene matches: 5. The CDR3: CASSIDAGGHYEQYF. DNA for the CDR3: TGTGCCAGTAGTATAGATGCGGGGGGACATTACGAGCAGTACTTC.

This clone was detected only a few times. Other DNA sequences in this specimen translate into the identical CDR3. The rearrangement joins TRBV10-3 to TRBJ1-1; D is unresolved. V was trimmed by 0 bases and J by 8 bases, leaving 7 bases between them. Germline V gene lookup returns CDR1 ENHRY and CDR2 SYGVKD. The CDR3 is made up of 12 amino acids. Here the CDR3 reads CAISESGGEAFF. Written as DNA, the CDR3 is TGTGCCATCAGTGAGTCGGGAGGGGAAGCTTTCTTT.

The chain couples TRBV6-4 to TRBJ1-1; D remains ambiguous. Deletions cut 0 bases from V and 9 bases from J, with 11 bases between. In germline, CDR1 is MRHNA, CDR2 SNTAGT. This CDR3 region has 13 residues. The CDR3 DNA follows: TGTGCCAGCAGTGACTCTTTTGGTTCTAAAGCTTTCTTT. Its protein product is CASSDSFGSKAFF.

This clone was seen only once. The J gene is TRBJ1-1, the V gene TRBV11-3, with a tentative D call TRBD1 (6 bases). The CDR3 extends over 16 amino acids. The germline CDR1 and CDR2 sequences are SGHNT and YENEEA. Trimming removed 0 bases at V and 2 bases at J, with 13 bases between. The CDR3 loop is CASSLDRGARNTEAFF. The CDR3 region has the DNA TGTGCCAGCAGCTTAGATCGGGGGGCGCGAAACACTGAAGCTTTCTTT.

The V gene is TRBV7-2, the J gene TRBJ1-2; possibly TRBD1 for D (5 bases). This CDR3 region has 11 residues. Per germline, CDR1 SGHTA and CDR2 FQGNSA. Deletions cut 9 bases from V and 1 base from J, with 6 bases between. This chain's CDR3 is CARQDNYGYTF. CDR3 DNA: TGTGCCAGACAGGATAACTATGGCTACACCTTC. Together with reference TRBV7-2 and TRBJ1-2, the CDR3 gives the full variable domain: GAGVSQSPSNKVTEKGKDVELRCDPISGHTALYWYRQSLGQGLEFLIYFQGNSAPDKSGLPSDRFSAERTGGSVSTLTIQRTQQEDSAVYLCARQDNYGYTFGSGTRLTVV.

The chain recombines TRBV5-4 with TRBJ1-2, with a possible D match to TRBD1 (6 bases). Germline CDR1 SGHNT, CDR2 YYREEE (reference sequence). This CDR3 comprises 14 residues. V gave up 3 bases and J gave up 4 bases, with 13 bases separating them. CDR3 bases: TGTGCCAGCAGCTCCGAGACAGGTTCCTATGGCTACACCTTC. It encodes CASSSETGSYGYTF.